A single sample is the source of the 27 T cell receptor beta chains below, sequenced in a study of blood T cell repertoires in COVID-19. Sequencing used immunoSEQ multiplex PCR; TCRdb keeps in-frame clones, though not all of them. The sample holds 310,000 or so clones; 87% are singletons and the top ten take around 8.9%. Specimen: PBMCs or T cells enriched from blood (not recorded which). These receptors were taken from a woman under 30 who had recovered from COVID-19.

Written as DNA, the CDR3 is TGTGCCAGCAGCTTAAGCGGGAGGGAAGGCAATGAGCAGTTCTTC. As protein: CASSLSGREGNEQFF. The J gene is TRBJ2-1, the V gene TRBV7-3, with TRBD2 matching 9 bases. The CDR3 spans 15 residues. The germline V gene encodes CDR1 SGHTA and CDR2 FQGTGA. J was trimmed by 6 bases and V by 1 base; bases with no gene match: 4.

The V gene is TRBV2, the J gene TRBJ1-1; D remains unclear. The CDR3 contains 14 residues. CDR1 SNHLY and CDR2 FYNNEI come from the germline V gene. Trimming left V 10 bases short and J 0 bases short, with 15 bases between. The chain's CDR3 is CATLLEEMNTEAFF. Written as DNA, the CDR3 is TGTGCCACCCTTCTGGAGGAGATGAACACTGAAGCTTTCTTT.

The chain joins TRBV4-3 to TRBJ2-5; no firm D call. V lost 1 base, J lost 6 bases, and 9 bases lay in between. There are 13 residues in the CDR3. Germline loops: CDR1 LGHNA, CDR2 YSLEER. The CDR3 reads CASSQVVRKTQYF. CDR3 DNA sequence: TGCGCCAGCAGCCAAGTAGTCAGGAAGACCCAGTACTTC.

The chain is built from TRBV5-5 and TRBJ2-7; TRBD2 is a possible D gene (6 bases). From germline, CDR1 is SGHKS and CDR2 YYEKEE (reference sequence). V lost 0 bases, J lost 3 bases, and 13 bases lay in between. This CDR3 region has 15 residues. For the CDR3, the DNA is TGTGCCAGCAGCTTGGTCATCCCCGGGAGCTACGAGCAGTACTTC. It specifies CASSLVIPGSYEQYF.

This chain connects TRBV5-8 to TRBJ2-2, with a tentative D call TRBD1 (6 bases). Trimming removed 4 bases from V and 1 base from J, with 8 bases in between. Looked up from germline, CDR1 is SGHTS and CDR2 is YDEGEE. The CDR3 sequence is 14 residues long. CDR3 bases: TGTGCCAGCAGCACGACAGGGAACACCGGGGAGCTGTTTTTT. Translated: CASSTTGNTGELFF.

The chain employs TRBV12-3 or TRBV12-4 and TRBJ2-6; no reliable D call. The CDR3 consists of 13 residues. Trimming pared 3 bases from V and 3 bases from J, leaving 3 bases between. Here the CDR3 reads CASSFNGANVLTF. The CDR3 coding sequence is TGTGCCAGCAGTTTCAATGGGGCCAACGTCCTGACTTTC.

V usage is TRBV13 and J usage is TRBJ2-2; D is unresolved. The germline V gene encodes CDR1 PRHDT and CDR2 FYEKMQ (reference sequence). The CDR3 is 16 residues long. Deletions cut 4 bases from V and 6 bases from J, with 18 bases between. The CDR3 nucleotides read TGTGCCAGCAGCTCTCAGATAACCGTTGGTCCCGGGGAGCTGTTTTTT. It specifies CASSSQITVGPGELFF.

CDR3 nucleotide sequence: TGTGCCAGCAGTTTGGGGGACAGGGTAAATGAAAAACTGTTTTTT. It codes for CASSLGDRVNEKLFF. The chain is built from TRBV28 and TRBJ1-4; 9 positions agree with TRBD1. Per the germline V gene, CDR1 is MDHEN and CDR2 is SYDVKM. This CDR3 is built from 15 residues. J was trimmed by 5 bases and V by 3 bases; bases with no gene match: 4.

The V and J genes are TRBV2 and TRBJ1-2; 8 bases are a match to TRBD1. Unmatched junction bases numbered 3, after V lost 9 bases and J lost 3 bases. Germline V gene sequence: CDR1 SNHLY, CDR2 FYNNEI. The CDR3 is made up of 12 amino acids. The CDR3 sequence: CAREGQDYGYTF. The CDR3 bases are TGTGCCAGAGAGGGACAGGACTATGGCTACACCTTC.

The chain uses TRBV7-2 and TRBJ1-2; D is unresolved. Germline loops: CDR1 SGHTA, CDR2 FQGNSA. The CDR3 has 13 residues. Trimming stripped 6 bases from V and 3 bases from J, with 11 bases between. The CDR3 DNA sequence: TGTGCCAGCAGTCCTCGGACTCACTATGGCTACACCTTC. It translates to CASSPRTHYGYTF.

The chain recombines TRBV6-5 with TRBJ1-4; the D gene is possibly TRBD1 (5 bases). This CDR3 is 14 amino acids long. V lost 2 bases and J 8 bases, leaving 12 bases between the germline ends. CDR1 MNHEY and CDR2 SVGAGI come from the germline V gene. CDR3 bases: TGTGCCAGCAGTTACGGGGCAGTGGGCGAAAAACTGTTTTTT. It translates to CASSYGAVGEKLFF.

The chain carries TRBV4-2 and TRBJ2-1, with D perhaps TRBD2 (6 bases). The CDR3 covers 15 residues. From germline, CDR1 is LGHNA and CDR2 YNFKEQ. V shed 4 bases and J shed 2 bases, with 12 bases lying between them. The CDR3 protein is CASSPRDSPYNEQFF. CDR3 bases: TGTGCCAGCAGCCCCCGGGACTCCCCCTACAATGAGCAGTTCTTC.

This chain joins TRBV21-1 and TRBJ1-1; the DNA was not used to check the table's D call, TRBD1. TRBV21-1 represents a pseudogene. The CDR3 extends over 14 amino acids. The CDR3 sequence is CASSNRQGNTEAFF. CDR3 coding DNA: TGTGCCAGCAGCAACCGACAGGGCAACACTGAAGCTTTCTTT.

This rearrangement joins TRBV2 to TRBJ1-2; TRBD1 might be the D (5 bases). Germline V lookup: CDR1 SNHLY, CDR2 FYNNEI. The V end lost 1 base, the J end lost 3 bases, and 9 bases lay between the germline ends. This CDR3 region has 14 residues. CDR3 sequence: CASSEERGYYGYTF. For the CDR3, the DNA is TGTGCCAGCAGTGAAGAACGGGGGTACTATGGCTACACCTTC.

This chain connects TRBV27 to TRBJ2-7, with 8 positions matching TRBD1. The CDR3 is 13 residues long. V trimming: 6 bases; J trimming: 3 bases; junction bases outside the gene matches: 4. Looked up from germline, CDR1 is MNHEY and CDR2 is SMNVEV (reference sequence). CDR3 sequence reads: CASRGRGLYEQYF. For the CDR3, the DNA is TGTGCCAGCAGAGGCAGGGGGCTCTACGAGCAGTACTTC.

The gene calls are TRBV7-6 and TRBJ2-4; 9 bases fit TRBD1. Germline CDR1 is SGHVS and CDR2 is FNYEAQ. J lost 9 bases, V lost 1 base, and 7 bases had no gene match. There are 15 residues in the CDR3. The CDR3 is CASSLVADRGFIQYF. Written as DNA, the CDR3 is TGTGCCAGCAGCTTAGTAGCGGACAGGGGTTTCATTCAGTACTTC.

This chain connects TRBV24-1 to TRBJ2-4; 7 bases align to TRBD2. J was trimmed by 8 bases and V by 1 base; bases with no gene match: 1. This CDR3 is built from 13 residues. Germline assignment: CDR1 KGHDR and CDR2 SFDVKD. The CDR3 DNA reads as TGTGCCACCAGTGATTTTGGGGGGGACATTCAGTACTTC. The encoded protein is CATSDFGGDIQYF.

V gene TRBV28 combines with J gene TRBJ1-2; weak D call: TRBD1 (6 bases). The CDR3 length is 13 residues. Germline CDR1 MDHEN, CDR2 SYDVKM. Trimming stripped 6 bases from V and 6 bases from J, with 14 bases between. The CDR3 reads CASRTGTTNGYTF. The CDR3 coding sequence is TGTGCCAGCAGAACCGGGACAACTAATGGCTACACCTTC.

On this clone: At one boundary the junction diverges from the germline segment, which might be a read error. This chain uses TRBV24-1 with TRBJ2-7; 7 bases match TRBD1. The length of the CDR3 is 11 residues. Germline V gives CDR1 KGHDR, CDR2 SFDVKD. The CDR3 reads CATRDRDEQYF. CDR3 bases: TGTGCCACCCGTGACAGGGACGAGCAGTACTTC.

The V and J genes are TRBV9 and TRBJ2-7; 11 bases match TRBD2. Unmatched junction bases numbered 10, after V lost 4 bases and J lost 1 base. Per the germline V gene, CDR1 is SGDLS and CDR2 is YYNGEE. This CDR3 contains 17 residues. The CDR3 nucleotides are TGTGCCAGCAGCCCAAGGGGGGGACTAGCGGTTTCCTACGAGCAGTACTTC. Its translation is CASSPRGGLAVSYEQYF.

This clone has only one observation. The CDR3 region has the DNA TGTGCCAGCAGGGAGACTACGAACTCACCCCTCCACTTT. It is translated as CASRETTNSPLHF. The J gene is TRBJ1-6, the V gene TRBV6-5; D remains ambiguous. Germline V CDR1 and CDR2: MNHEY, SVGAGI. This CDR3 is 13 amino acids long. The V end lost 6 bases, the J end lost 10 bases, and 13 bases lay between the germline ends.

CDR3 loop: CASSQGGGGGYGYTF. Written as DNA, the CDR3 is TGCGCCAGCAGCCAAGGAGGGGGGGGAGGGTATGGCTACACCTTC. This chain joins TRBV4-1 and TRBJ1-2, with TRBD1 as a possible D gene (6 bases). The germline V gene encodes CDR1 MGHRA and CDR2 YSYEKL. The CDR3 is made up of 15 amino acids. Trimming took 1 base from V and 5 from J, leaving 14 bases between them.

The chain uses TRBV4-1 and TRBJ1-2; 7 positions match TRBD1. This CDR3 is built from 14 residues. Germline values: CDR1 MGHRA, CDR2 YSYEKL. Germline trimming cut 3 bases from V and 6 bases from J; bases unmatched to any gene: 7. The CDR3 coding sequence is TGCGCCAGCAGCCAGATCGGGACAGTCGATGGCTACACCTTC. Residues: CASSQIGTVDGYTF.

V gene TRBV6-6 combines with J gene TRBJ2-7; tentatively, D is TRBD2 (7 bases). This CDR3 region has 15 residues. Trimming took 3 bases from V and 4 from J, leaving 16 bases between them. Germline-derived CDR1 and CDR2 are MNHNY and SVGAGI (reference sequence). This CDR3 reads CASSYGGAGRYEQYF. The CDR3, as DNA: TGTGCCAGCAGTTATGGGGGGGCAGGGCGGTACGAGCAGTACTTC.

The chain couples TRBV7-3 to TRBJ2-2; perhaps TRBD1 as D (6 bases). This CDR3 is 16 amino acids long. Germline V gene lookup returns CDR1 SGHTA and CDR2 FQGTGA. The ends were cut back, 5 bases at V and 4 bases at J, with 17 bases in the middle. CDR3 sequence reads: CASSDRDTDPTGELFF. The CDR3 nucleotides read TGTGCCAGCAGCGACCGGGACACAGATCCCACCGGGGAGCTGTTTTTT.

This chain uses TRBV6-1 with TRBJ1-2; 8 nucleotides line up with TRBD1. V trimming: 2 bases; J trimming: 6 bases; junction bases outside the gene matches: 11. This CDR3 has 16 residues. CDR1 and CDR2 from the germline V gene are MNHNS and SASEGT. The CDR3 reads CASSEQPHTGGDGYTF. CDR3 nucleotide sequence: TGTGCCAGCAGTGAACAACCCCATACAGGGGGGGATGGCTACACCTTC.

The V gene is TRBV7-2, the J gene TRBJ2-1, with a tentative D call TRBD1 (6 bases). This CDR3 has 14 amino acids. Germline-derived CDR1 and CDR2 are SGHTA and FQGNSA. V was pared by 5 bases and J by 2 bases, with 10 bases between. The CDR3 coding sequence is TGTGCCAGCAGCCCTTGGACAGCCTACAATGAGCAGTTCTTC. Its translation is CASSPWTAYNEQFF.